Given below is one TCR beta chain in context. What it recognizes is unknown. PCR employed 60 Vbeta and 13 Jbeta primers. The method was immunoSEQ multiplex PCR; TCRdb's version includes in-frame clones alone and lacks a portion of them. The table has around 150,000 clones, more than 75% seen once. V was trimmed by 7 bases and J by 4 bases, leaving 16 bases between them. The CDR3 has 13 amino acids. CDR1 and CDR2 (germline): SQVTM, ANQGSEA. This entry is derived from a study of cytomegalovirus exposure and HLA in healthy donors. General observations from the study: Some highly shared sequence variants likely arose as a pipeline artifact.

The TCR was taken from a girl between 5 and 17 years old in good health and CMV-seropositive. This sequence joins TRBV29-1 and TRBJ1-1; the D gene is possibly TRBD1 (6 bases). The material sequenced was PBMCs. CDR3 loop: CSAQQGRGTEAFF. CDR3 DNA sequence: TGCAGCGCCCAACAGGGAAGGGGCACTGAAGCTTTCTTT.